Sequencing of this TCR beta chain was carried out in a study of post-analysis software for immune sequencing data. Across the whole study: The courses of disease that were included comprised relapsing-remitting, secondary progressive and progressive-relapsing multiple sclerosis. General study findings and limits: The normalized Chao1 diversity of multiple sclerosis patients was significantly lower than that of controls. Patients used a few TRBV segments, including TRBV5-6, TRBV5-1 and TRBV20-1, more often than controls.

Prepared libraries of TCR beta cDNA carried unique molecular identifiers. TCRdb re-called the PCR reads through MiXCR, storing one row per CDR3 protein. The sample consists of roughly 540,000 distinct CDR3 sequences, 34% of them appearing once. CDR1 SQVTM and CDR2 ANQGSEA come from the germline V gene. There are 16 residues in the CDR3. V was trimmed by 2 bases and J by 9 bases, leaving 23 bases between them. This clonotype showed up just a few times. Its target is unknown. The clonotype originates from a girl under 18 with multiple sclerosis. The V and J genes are TRBV29-1 and TRBJ2-1; unclear D gene. Sequencing input: blood. The CDR3 sequence is CSVEPEPYSDRCEQFF. The DNA of the CDR3 is TGCAGCGTTGAACCCGAGCCGTATAGTGATCGATGTGAGCAGTTCTTC.